Below, one T cell receptor beta chain is given with its context. There is no known antigen for this receptor. Base-call qualities are not available, and no considerably larger clone is one nucleotide away. In this study, focal radiation therapy paired with CTLA-4 blockade (ipilimumab) was tested in patients who had chemo-refractory metastatic non-small-cell lung cancer. This sample is drawn from a study of radiotherapy plus CTLA-4 blockade in lung cancer (dated by TCRdb to the late 2010s). The study in broad terms: Among enrolled patients, approximately 17% had an objective response and 31% reached disease control.

The method behind the library was the immunoSEQ multiplex PCR assay. The table comes from immuneACCESS by way of TCRdb, which keeps in-frame sequences with V and J called. Part of the clones is missing from these tables; in studies checked, under half for an unresolved V gene and the rest for unknown reasons. Here the sample has 25,000 to 35,000 clones; 75% to 85% occur a single time. 20% to 25% of the sample belongs to the ten largest clones. Here is what the overall study found, with its caveats: After treatment with radiotherapy and ipilimumab, TCR clones that originated in tumors expanded in peripheral blood. Increased serum interferon-beta after radiation, together with early dynamic changes in blood T cell clones, were reported to be the strongest predictors of response.

The source is a human donor with non-small cell lung cancer that progressed on radiotherapy plus ipilimumab. The sequencing here drew on peripheral blood, taken from a patient treated with radiotherapy plus ipilimumab.

The CDR3: CASSSGHRANTGELFF. The DNA reads TGTGCCAGCAGTTCGGGACATCGCGCGAACACCGGGGAGCTGTTTTTT. The V and J genes are TRBV27 and TRBJ2-2; a tentative D match to TRBD1 spans 6 bases. V lost 4 bases and J lost 0 bases; the stretch between them is 12 bases long. The CDR3 numbers 16 residues from cysteine through phenylalanine. The CDR3 DNA has 48 bases and is translated from base 1. Reading the germline V gene (reference sequence) gives CDR1 MNHEY and CDR2 SMNVEV.